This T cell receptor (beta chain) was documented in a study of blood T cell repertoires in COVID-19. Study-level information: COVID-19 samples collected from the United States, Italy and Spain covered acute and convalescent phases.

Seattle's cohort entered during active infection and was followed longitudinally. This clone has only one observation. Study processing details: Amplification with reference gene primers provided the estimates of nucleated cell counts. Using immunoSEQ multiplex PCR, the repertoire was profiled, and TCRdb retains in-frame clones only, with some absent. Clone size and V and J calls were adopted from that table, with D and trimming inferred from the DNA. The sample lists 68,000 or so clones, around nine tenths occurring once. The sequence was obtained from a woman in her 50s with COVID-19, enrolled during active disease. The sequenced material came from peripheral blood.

In DNA form, the CDR3 reads TGTGCCAGCAGTGAAAGGGGCAGGGCAGGGGAGACCCAGTACTTC. This codes for CASSERGRAGETQYF. The J gene is TRBJ2-5, the V gene TRBV6-1; D perhaps matches TRBD1 (5 bases). Trimming took 2 bases from V and 5 from J, leaving 15 bases between them. The CDR3 contains 15 residues. Germline V gene data show CDR1 as MNHNS and CDR2 as SASEGT.